The clone carrying this T cell receptor (beta chain) appeared a single time. This sample is part of a study of cytomegalovirus exposure and HLA in healthy donors. TCRdb's table, derived via immunoSEQ multiplex PCR, lists solely in-frame clones and lacks some. The sample gives more than 120,000 clones, 87% of which show up once; less than 5.5% is in the top ten. Input material: PBMCs. The origin of this receptor is a man aged 18 to 30 in good health and CMV-seropositive.

This CDR3 reads CSVLAGGGGEQFF. In nucleotides, the CDR3 is TGCAGCGTTCTGGCGGGAGGAGGTGGCGAGCAGTTCTTC. The rearrangement links TRBV29-1 to TRBJ2-1, with 8 bases matching TRBD2. V was pared by 5 bases and J by 10 bases, with 10 bases of the junction left unmatched. This CDR3 is built from 13 residues. Germline CDR1 is SQVTM and CDR2 is ANQGSEA.